This T cell receptor beta chain was documented in a study of long-term antiretroviral therapy in people with HIV. Runs used v3.0 of the immunoSEQ assay and were done at survey level. Only in-frame clones appear in the TCRdb table, and some are missing; sequencing was by immunoSEQ multiplex PCR. The table has tens of thousands of clones, roughly four fifths seen once. As to this clone: Its matching antigen is unknown.

This CDR3 has 13 amino acids. The V end was cut by 3 bases, the J end by 4 bases, with 7 bases between. Germline values: CDR1 SGHAT, CDR2 FQDESV (reference sequence). Study outcomes and limitations: The clones with expansion before ART were dominant in the repertoire at all time points.

This sample comprised unsorted PBMCs, obtained 0.3 years after starting antiretroviral therapy. The sequence came from a man aged 18 to 29 with HIV. This chain uses TRBV11-1 with TRBJ2-1; D is undetermined. CDR3 amino acids: CASSFNRYNEQFF. Written as DNA, the CDR3 is TGTGCCAGCAGCTTTAATCGTTACAATGAGCAGTTCTTC.